These 17 T cell receptor beta chains came from one sample sequenced in a study of blood T cell repertoires in COVID-19. The data were produced by immunoSEQ multiplex PCR, yet TCRdb's version contains in-frame clones alone and is incomplete. This table holds approximately 150,000 clones, 65% to 80% found once. Sequenced sample: peripheral blood. These receptors originate from a man aged 60 to 69 with acute or convalescent COVID-19.

The V call is TRBV18, the J call TRBJ2-3; 10 positions agree with TRBD2. V shed 2 bases and J 3 bases; nucleotides not matched to a gene: 2. Germline lookup yields CDR1 KGHSH and CDR2 LQKENI. This CDR3 has 15 amino acids. This CDR3 is CASSPGTSDTDTQYF. Written as DNA, the CDR3 is TGTGCCAGCTCACCAGGGACTAGCGATACAGATACGCAGTATTTT.

CDR3 sequence: CASSRDNDYEQYF. For the CDR3, the DNA is TGTGCCAGCTCGAGGGACAATGACTACGAGCAGTACTTC. This rearrangement joins TRBV7-6 to TRBJ2-7; possibly TRBD1 for D (6 bases). This CDR3 region has 13 residues. Trimming shortened V by 8 bases and J by 3 bases, and 14 bases separated the two germline ends. Looked up from germline, CDR1 is SGHVS and CDR2 is FNYEAQ.

The J gene is TRBJ2-3, the V gene TRBV19, with D possibly TRBD1 on 6 matching bases. The CDR3 totals 13 residues. CDR1 LNHDA and CDR2 SQIVND come from the germline V gene (reference sequence). The V and J ends lost 7 bases and 2 bases respectively, with 10 bases between them. This CDR3 reads CASTGAATDTQYF. For the CDR3, the DNA is TGTGCCAGTACAGGGGCGGCCACAGATACGCAGTATTTT. Full variable domain (outside the CDR3, taken from reference TRBV19 and TRBJ2-3): DGGITQSPKYLFRKEGQNVTLSCEQNLNHDAMYWYRQDPGQGLRLIYYSQIVNDFQKGDIAEGYSVSREKKESFPLTVTSAQKNPTAFYLCASTGAATDTQYFGPGTRLTVL.

This chain connects TRBV15 to TRBJ2-7, with a weak D call TRBD1 (6 bases). Trimming took 1 base from V and 4 from J, leaving 17 bases between them. The CDR3 has 16 amino acids. CDR1 LNHNV and CDR2 YYDKDF come from the germline V gene (reference sequence). The CDR3 DNA is TGTGCCACCAGCAGAGCGGGTCGGACAGTAGAATACGAGCAGTACTTC. This encodes CATSRAGRTVEYEQYF.

This clone was counted a few times. The chain recombines TRBV24-1 with TRBJ2-5, with 13 positions matching TRBD2. The CDR3 extends over 18 amino acids. V was clipped by 4 bases and J by 2 bases; unmatched bases: 9. In germline, CDR1 is KGHDR, CDR2 SFDVKD. The CDR3 is CATSDTGTSGTVQETQYF. In DNA form, the CDR3 reads TGTGCCACCAGTGACACCGGGACTAGCGGGACGGTACAAGAGACCCAGTACTTC.

The chain uses TRBV5-8 and TRBJ2-1; 7 bases map to TRBD2. The junction had 14 bases not matched to a gene; V was cut back by 5 bases and J by 6 bases. The V gene's germline CDR1 is SGHTS and CDR2 YDEGEE. The CDR3 runs 16 residues. This chain's CDR3 is CASSTPVTSPPNEQFF. The CDR3 DNA reads as TGTGCCAGCAGTACGCCGGTGACTAGCCCCCCCAATGAGCAGTTCTTC.

The J gene is TRBJ1-6, the V gene TRBV9; 8 bases match TRBD1. J was trimmed by 7 bases and V by 4 bases; bases with no gene match: 4. In germline, CDR1 is SGDLS, CDR2 YYNGEE. The CDR3 contains 14 residues. CDR3 in amino acids: CASSPWDRNSPLHF. CDR3 nucleotides: TGTGCCAGCAGCCCTTGGGACAGGAATTCACCCCTCCACTTT.

CDR3 DNA sequence: TGTGCCAGCAGCTCCCGATTGGGACAGGGGGTAGTAAACATTCAGTACTTC. Translating it yields CASSSRLGQGVVNIQYF. The chain is built from TRBV7-9 and TRBJ2-4, with 11 positions matching TRBD1. The CDR3 is made up of 17 amino acids. Looked up from germline, CDR1 is SEHNR and CDR2 is FQNEAQ (reference sequence). Germline trimming cut 4 bases from V and 6 bases from J; bases unmatched to any gene: 11. The whole variable domain, filled in from reference TRBV7-9 and TRBJ2-4, reads DTGVSQNPRHKITKRGQNVTFRCDPISEHNRLYWYRQTLGQGPEFLTYFQNEAQLEKSRLLSDRFSAERPKGSFSTLEIQRTEQGDSAMYLCASSSRLGQGVVNIQYFGAGTRLSVL.

The V call is TRBV6-5, the J call TRBJ1-1; the D is unclear. V lost 2 bases, J lost 1 base, and 8 bases lay in between. Germline-derived CDR1 and CDR2 are MNHEY and SVGAGI. The CDR3 is 14 residues long. CDR3 residues: CASSYEETNTEAFF. CDR3 sequence (DNA): TGTGCCAGCAGTTACGAGGAGACGAACACTGAAGCTTTCTTT.

The J gene is TRBJ2-7, the V gene TRBV11-2; possible D gene TRBD1, 6 bases. Germline values: CDR1 SGHAT, CDR2 FQNNGV. The V and J ends lost 5 bases and 6 bases respectively, with 20 bases between them. The CDR3 has 15 amino acids. CDR3 nucleotide sequence: TGTGCCAGCAGCCCACCCTGGACAGCCTGGGGCGAGCAGTACTTC. Translated: CASSPPWTAWGEQYF. The full variable domain, in which reference TRBV11-2 and TRBJ2-7 provide the parts outside the CDR3, is EAGVAQSPRYKIIEKRQSVAFWCNPISGHATLYWYQQILGQGPKLLIQFQNNGVVDDSQLPKDRFSAERLKGVDSTLKIQPAKLEDSAVYLCASSPPWTAWGEQYFGPGTRLTVT.

V usage is TRBV11-3 and J usage is TRBJ2-1, with TRBD2 matching over 7 bases. V shed 2 bases and J 6 bases; nucleotides not matched to a gene: 7. Germline V gives CDR1 SGHNT, CDR2 YENEEA. The CDR3 runs 15 residues. CDR3 protein: CASSLWAGAGNEQFF. The CDR3 DNA reads TGTGCCAGCAGCTTATGGGCGGGAGCGGGCAATGAGCAGTTCTTC. The full variable domain, rest sourced from reference TRBV11-3 and TRBJ2-1, is EAGVVQSPRYKIIEKKQPVAFWCNPISGHNTLYWYLQNLGQGPELLIRYENEEAVDDSQLPKDRFSAERLKGVDSTLKIQPAELGDSAVYLCASSLWAGAGNEQFFGPGTRLTVL.

This clone has just a few counts. The chain recombines TRBV29-1 with TRBJ2-2, with 8 bases aligning to TRBD1. Germline-derived CDR1 and CDR2 are SQVTM and ANQGSEA. CDR3 size: 14 residues. V lost 3 bases, J lost 5 bases, and 5 bases stayed unmatched. CDR3 sequence reads: CSVEAGGATGELFF. The CDR3, as DNA: TGCAGCGTTGAGGCAGGGGGCGCGACCGGGGAGCTGTTTTTT.

V gene TRBV15 combines with J gene TRBJ2-5, with D possibly being TRBD1 (5 bases). Between the trimmed V and J ends, which lost 0 bases and 5 bases, there was a span of 13 bases. The CDR3 covers 15 residues. Germline CDR1 LNHNV, CDR2 YYDKDF (reference sequence). The CDR3 DNA is TGTGCCACCAGCAGAGATATGTCAGGGTGGGAGACCCAGTACTTC. Its translation: CATSRDMSGWETQYF.

V gene TRBV28 combines with J gene TRBJ1-6; the match to TRBD1 covers 9 bases. This CDR3 region has 17 residues. The J segment lost 9 bases and the V segment lost 3 bases, leaving 12 bases of the junction unmatched. CDR1 and CDR2 from the germline V gene are MDHEN and SYDVKM. CDR3 sequence reads: CASSFIGQGPFGSPLHF. The DNA of the CDR3 is TGTGCCAGCAGTTTCATCGGACAGGGGCCTTTCGGTTCACCCCTCCACTTT.

The V and J genes are TRBV2 and TRBJ2-5; 11 positions agree with TRBD2. With V trimmed by 10 bases and J by 3 bases, 10 bases remained unmatched. Germline V CDR1 and CDR2: SNHLY, FYNNEI. This CDR3 is built from 15 residues. The CDR3, as DNA: TGTGCCACCCTCCCCACTAGCGGGAGAAAAGAGACCCAGTACTTC. This encodes CATLPTSGRKETQYF.

The table lists this clone with a count of one. The genes are TRBV2 and TRBJ2-1; possibly TRBD2 for D (6 bases). Deletions cut 5 bases from V and 5 bases from J, with 16 bases between. CDR3 size: 15 residues. Germline CDR1 is SNHLY and CDR2 is FYNNEI. For the CDR3, the DNA is TGTGCCAGCAGTCTTAGCGGAGGCGGGCACAATGAGCAGTTCTTC. Translated, it gives CASSLSGGGHNEQFF.

The CDR3 here is CASSQDFPDRLGGYTF. CDR3 nucleotide sequence: TGTGCCAGCAGCCAAGATTTCCCCGACAGGCTGGGGGGCTACACCTTC. The chain combines TRBV4-2 with TRBJ1-2; tentatively, D is TRBD1 (6 bases). The germline CDR1 and CDR2 sequences are LGHNA and YNFKEQ. The CDR3 has 16 amino acids. V lost 0 bases and J lost 8, with 19 bases in between.